A selection of T cell receptor beta chains follows, all from one sample in a study of shared clonotypes between healthy human individuals. The repertoire was sequenced with immunoSEQ multiplex PCR; TCRdb's copy has only in-frame clones and lacks some. In the table there are 2 million to 3 million clones, under 95% of which are singletons. Sequenced input: naive CD4+ T cells from PBMCs. The receptors were gathered from a man younger than 35 in good health. Some clones in this sample may be carry-over from other donors' samples. The CDR3 runs from the conserved cysteine through the conserved F or W. A D gene is named only where the DNA matches it firmly. Size is stated for part of the rows, as once, few or many counts, or as a class when the clone is expanded.

clone_size	v_call	d_call	cdr3_length	j_call	cdr3_aa	cdr3_nt
.	TRBV4-1	TRBD2	15	TRBJ2-1	CATQRGTSSYNEQFF	TGCGCCACCCAACGTGGGACTAGCTCCTACAATGAGCAGTTCTTC
.	TRBV4-2	.	16	TRBJ2-4	CASSQDAASVMNIQYF	TGTGCCAGCAGCCAAGATGCAGCTAGCGTGATGAACATTCAGTACTTC
.	TRBV28	.	13	TRBJ2-7	CASSFSVNYEQYF	TGTGCCAGCAGTTTCAGTGTTAACTACGAGCAGTACTTC
.	TRBV28	.	15	TRBJ2-3	CASSTGALGTDTQYF	TGTGCCAGCAGCACAGGCGCGTTGGGCACAGATACGCAGTATTTT
.	TRBV9	.	16	TRBJ2-3	CASSAFKHTNTDTQYF	TGTGCCAGCAGCGCCTTTAAGCATACGAACACAGATACGCAGTATTTT
once	TRBV29-1	TRBD2	14	TRBJ2-1	CSVEVASGSLEQFF	TGCAGCGTTGAAGTGGCCAGCGGGAGCCTTGAGCAGTTCTTC
.	TRBV28	.	14	TRBJ1-1	CASSFRYKEVEAFF	TGTGCCAGCAGTTTCCGGTATAAAGAGGTGGAGGCTTTCTTT
.	TRBV28	.	12	TRBJ2-1	CASSWEFHEQFF	TGTGCCAGCAGTTGGGAGTTCCATGAGCAGTTCTTC
.	TRBV25-1	.	13	TRBJ2-1	CASSDPRTDEQFF	TGTGCCAGCAGTGACCCCAGAACGGATGAGCAGTTCTTC
.	TRBV7-3	TRBD2	16	TRBJ2-1	CASSATGTSGYNEQFF	TGTGCCAGCAGCGCTACCGGGACTAGCGGGTACAATGAGCAGTTCTTC
.	TRBV19	.	13	TRBJ2-6	CASSISGANVLTF	TGTGCCAGTAGTATTTCCGGGGCCAACGTCCTGACTTTC
.	TRBV25-1	TRBD2	15	TRBJ2-1	CASSGSGTSVNEQFF	TGTGCCAGTAGTGGCTCCGGGACTAGCGTCAATGAGCAGTTCTTC
.	TRBV2	.	14	TRBJ1-4	CASLSGVGNEKLFF	TGTGCCAGCTTATCAGGGGTGGGCAATGAAAAACTGTTTTTT
.	TRBV6-1	.	15	TRBJ1-3	CASGGGGLGGNTIYF	TGTGCCAGCGGAGGAGGGGGTCTGGGAGGAAACACCATATATTTT
.	TRBV10-1	TRBD1	14	TRBJ1-5	CATHTRQGRQPQHF	TGCGCCACCCACACCCGACAGGGACGGCAGCCCCAGCATTTT
.	TRBV5-1	TRBD1	14	TRBJ2-2	CASNRQGATGELFF	TGCGCCAGCAACCGACAGGGGGCCACCGGGGAGCTGTTTTTT
.	TRBV27	.	15	TRBJ1-2	CASREREVGLYGYTF	TGTGCCAGCAGAGAGAGGGAGGTTGGGCTATATGGCTACACCTTC
.	TRBV6-1	TRBD1	15	TRBJ2-7	CASSEAWTGIHEQYF	TGTGCCAGCAGTGAAGCGTGGACAGGGATCCACGAGCAGTACTTC
.	TRBV7-2	.	13	TRBJ1-2	CASSFTGNYGYTF	TGTGCCAGCAGCTTCACAGGCAACTATGGCTACACCTTC
.	TRBV7-2	.	16	TRBJ2-2	CASSLVGQGNTGELFF	TGTGCCAGCAGCTTAGTGGGCCAGGGGAACACCGGGGAGCTGTTTTTT
once	TRBV7-3	TRBD2	16	TRBJ2-5	CASSRGTSALQETQYF	TGTGCCAGCAGCCGGGGGACTAGCGCCCTCCAAGAGACCCAGTACTTC
.	TRBV28	TRBD1	16	TRBJ2-5	CASSSPGQGVGETQYF	TGTGCCAGCAGTTCCCCGGGACAGGGGGTGGGAGAGACCCAGTACTTC
.	TRBV9	.	15	TRBJ1-1	CASSPPGGLNTEAFF	TGTGCCAGCAGCCCCCCCGGGGGCCTGAACACTGAAGCTTTCTTT
.	TRBV2	TRBD2	15	TRBJ2-5	CASSASSGSGETQYF	TGTGCCAGCAGTGCTTCCAGCGGGAGTGGAGAGACCCAGTACTTC
once	TRBV7-2	TRBD2	15	TRBJ2-2	CASSRKRENTGELFF	TGTGCCAGCAGCAGAAAGCGGGAGAACACCGGGGAGCTGTTTTTT
.	TRBV7-2	TRBD2	15	TRBJ2-5	CASSPSGSVSGTQYF	TGTGCCAGCAGCCCCAGCGGGAGTGTGTCAGGGACCCAGTACTTC
few	TRBV2	TRBD1	14	TRBJ1-1	CASSATGADTEAFF	TGTGCCAGCAGCGCTACAGGGGCGGACACTGAAGCTTTCTTT
.	TRBV7-2	TRBD1	15	TRBJ1-1	CASSLIGQANTEAFF	TGTGCCAGCAGCTTAATAGGACAGGCGAACACTGAAGCTTTCTTT
.	TRBV10-3	.	13	TRBJ1-1	CAISESGTPEAFF	TGTGCCATCAGTGAGTCGGGGACCCCTGAAGCTTTCTTT
.	TRBV11-2	.	12	TRBJ2-1	CASSLLSNEQFF	TGTGCCAGCAGCTTATTGTCTAATGAGCAGTTCTTC
.	TRBV28	.	14	TRBJ1-2	CASSLGQGSYGYTF	TGTGCCAGCAGTTTAGGGCAGGGGAGCTATGGCTACACCTTC
.	TRBV28	TRBD1	15	TRBJ1-5	CASSPGTAYNQPQHF	TGTGCCAGCAGTCCCGGGACAGCCTACAATCAGCCCCAGCATTTT
.	TRBV5-6	.	12	TRBJ2-7	CASSYHSYEQYF	TGTGCCAGCAGCTACCACTCCTACGAGCAGTACTTC
.	TRBV4-3	TRBD2	15	TRBJ2-3	CASSQSGTNTDTQYF	TGCGCCAGCAGCCAAAGCGGGACCAACACAGATACGCAGTATTTT
.	TRBV18	.	13	TRBJ2-7	CASASGSAVEQYF	TGTGCCAGCGCCAGTGGGTCCGCGGTCGAGCAGTACTTC
.	TRBV2	.	13	TRBJ2-2	CASRDASTGELFF	TGTGCCAGCAGGGACGCCTCCACCGGGGAGCTGTTTTTT
.	TRBV5-1	TRBD1	14	TRBJ1-3	CASSTGTAGNTIYF	TGCGCCAGCAGCACAGGGACAGCTGGAAACACCATATATTTT
once	TRBV7-9	TRBD2	14	TRBJ2-7	CASSLGGGPYEQYF	TGTGCCAGCAGCTTAGGGGGAGGGCCCTACGAGCAGTACTTC
few	TRBV28	.	11	TRBJ1-2	CASSFNYGYTF	TGTGCCAGCAGTTTCAACTATGGCTACACCTTC
.	TRBV11-2	.	14	TRBJ2-4	CASSLDLGVDIQYF	TGTGCCAGCAGCTTAGATCTTGGGGTTGACATTCAGTACTTC
.	TRBV6-1	.	13	TRBJ1-1	CASSGPADTEAFF	TGTGCCAGCAGTGGACCGGCGGATACTGAAGCTTTCTTT
.	TRBV2	.	14	TRBJ1-1	CASSDLGGNTEAFF	TGTGCCAGCAGTGATCTGGGGGGGAACACTGAAGCTTTCTTT
.	TRBV6-4	.	10	TRBJ1-1	CASRDRSALF	TGTGCCAGCAGAGACAGGTCCGCCCTCTTT
.	TRBV11-2	TRBD2	17	TRBJ2-3	CASSLVGAGVVTDTQYF	TGTGCCAGCAGCTTAGTAGGAGCGGGAGTTGTTACAGATACGCAGTATTTT
.	TRBV7-8	.	15	TRBJ2-2	CASSLSLGNTGELFF	TGTGCCAGCAGTCTTAGTTTAGGGAACACCGGGGAGCTGTTTTTT
.	TRBV5-1	TRBD2	16	TRBJ2-1	CASSLAASGAYNEQFF	TGCGCCAGCAGCTTGGCAGCTAGCGGGGCTTACAATGAGCAGTTCTTC
.	TRBV5-4	.	13	TRBJ2-7	CASSPGSQVEQYF	TGTGCCAGCAGCCCCGGGAGTCAGGTCGAGCAGTACTTC
.	TRBV27	.	14	TRBJ2-7	CASSRTLGSYEQYF	TGTGCCAGCAGCCGTACATTGGGCTCCTACGAGCAGTACTTC
once	TRBV29-1	.	12	TRBJ2-7	CSVVTQVYEQYF	TGCAGCGTTGTCACACAGGTCTACGAGCAGTACTTC
.	TRBV15	.	15	TRBJ1-3	CATSSPGPARDTIYF	TGTGCCACCAGCTCCCCGGGGCCCGCACGAGACACCATATATTTT
.	TRBV6-5	TRBD2	14	TRBJ2-7	CASSLVSGGYEQYF	TGTGCCAGCAGTTTGGTTAGCGGGGGTTACGAGCAGTACTTC
.	TRBV5-1	TRBD2	16	TRBJ2-2	CASAAGGSTNTGELFF	TGCGCCAGCGCTGCGGGAGGGTCAACGAACACCGGGGAGCTGTTTTTT
.	TRBV5-1	.	15	TRBJ2-5	CASSPQSRGTETQYF	TGCGCCAGCAGCCCTCAGTCTAGGGGGACGGAGACCCAGTACTTC